The rows below give T cell receptor beta chains drawn from one sample of a study of long-term antiretroviral therapy in people with HIV. Here immunoSEQ multiplex PCR was the method, and the copy in TCRdb shows in-frame clones only, minus some. The sample holds about 8,600 clones, around three quarters seen once. Sequenced here: unsorted PBMCs, sampled 0.6 years before starting antiretroviral therapy. All receptors derive from a man aged 35 to 55 with HIV. Each CDR3 is given with its conserved first and last residue. Clone size is given for some rows only: seen once, a few or many times, or a class if the clone is expanded.

v_call: TRBV11-2
j_call: TRBJ1-1
clone_size: -
cdr3_aa: CASSLAGTTEAFF

v_call: TRBV6-5
j_call: TRBJ1-2
clone_size: -
cdr3_aa: CASSYNGLDTF

v_call: TRBV5-1
j_call: TRBJ1-1
clone_size: -
cdr3_aa: CASSLGAGAHTEAFF

v_call: TRBV5-4
j_call: TRBJ2-2
clone_size: -
cdr3_aa: CASSSGVASGGPNTGELFF

v_call: TRBV5-1
j_call: TRBJ2-7
clone_size: -
cdr3_aa: CASSLRGAYEQYF

v_call: TRBV2
j_call: TRBJ2-3
clone_size: -
cdr3_aa: CASRRGLADTQYF

v_call: TRBV19
j_call: TRBJ2-1
clone_size: few
cdr3_aa: CASSIVAGAYNEQFF

v_call: TRBV13
j_call: TRBJ2-2
clone_size: -
cdr3_aa: CASSFQGLPGELFF

v_call: TRBV7-9
j_call: TRBJ1-1
clone_size: once
cdr3_aa: CASSLLGQGIFVNTEAFF

v_call: TRBV10-3
j_call: TRBJ1-2
clone_size: once
cdr3_aa: CAISGSGEYGYTF

v_call: TRBV5-1
j_call: TRBJ2-3
clone_size: few
cdr3_aa: CASSYWQGTDTQYF

v_call: TRBV6-5
j_call: TRBJ2-5
clone_size: -
cdr3_aa: CASSPSGIKETQYF

v_call: TRBV2
j_call: TRBJ2-2
clone_size: -
cdr3_aa: CASGRDPTGELFF

v_call: TRBV6-5
j_call: TRBJ1-1
clone_size: -
cdr3_aa: CASRNGGIGGEAFF

v_call: TRBV27
j_call: TRBJ1-1
clone_size: -
cdr3_aa: CASSPLFGTVREAFF

v_call: TRBV6-1
j_call: TRBJ2-7
clone_size: -
cdr3_aa: CASSEKGRGGEQYF

v_call: TRBV7-9
j_call: TRBJ2-1
clone_size: -
cdr3_aa: CASSFTPRGDEQFF

v_call: TRBV7-9
j_call: TRBJ2-7
clone_size: -
cdr3_aa: CASSRDRIYYEQYF